This TCR beta chain derives from a study of blood T cell repertoires in COVID-19. Study-level information: T cells, B-cell-depleted T cells, or PBMCs supplied cDNA or gDNA.

Sequenced by immunoSEQ multiplex PCR; TCRdb stores in-frame clones only, minus some. The sample lists about 300,000 clones; 86% were seen once. Deletions cut 3 bases from V and 3 bases from J, with 14 bases between. CDR1 is KGHDR, CDR2 SFDVKD, per germline. The CDR3 spans 16 residues. This clone was recorded once. This study enrolled people aged roughly 18 to 90 from about two dozen US geographic areas. Assignments of participants to cohorts depended upon their own reported clinical history. The study counted Cohort 3 donors as recovered given two negative PCRs, clearance, or symptom resolution. This sequence joins TRBV24-1 and TRBJ2-1; maybe TRBD2 (6 bases). Source material: PBMCs or T cells enriched from blood (not recorded which). This TCR came from a man aged 25-45 years who had recovered from COVID-19. The CDR3 here is CATSDPEGLIYNEQFF. CDR3 in DNA: TGTGCCACCAGTGATCCGGAGGGCCTTATCTACAATGAGCAGTTCTTC.